This T cell receptor (beta chain) was identified during a study of shared clonotypes between healthy human individuals. Between the trimmed V and J ends, which lost 0 bases and 6 bases, there was a span of 24 bases. Germline V gives CDR1 SEHNR, CDR2 FQNEAQ (reference sequence). The CDR3 runs 19 residues. Roughly 200 ng DNA, around 30,000 T cell genomes, went into each sorted-subset replicate PCR. The data were produced by immunoSEQ multiplex PCR, yet TCRdb's version contains in-frame clones alone and is incomplete. Found here are about 2.3 million clones, over 85% of them singletons; the top ten hold 0.3% to 0.4%. The study, taken as a whole, reports: Naive subsets tended to show greater estimated richness than memory subsets.

This clone is a singleton in its sample. Its target is unknown. This TCR was sampled from a man aged 18 to 29 in good health. Some clones in this sample may be carry-over from other donors' samples. The sequencing input was naive CD4+ T cells from PBMCs. Subset described: CD45RA+ positively selected. This chain connects TRBV7-9 to TRBJ2-1; no reliable D call. This chain's CDR3 is CASSLATFGSRRFPNEQFF. CDR3 coding DNA: TGTGCCAGCAGCTTAGCCACTTTTGGGTCGCGACGTTTCCCCAATGAGCAGTTCTTC.